Listed here are 6 T cell receptor beta chains from one sample, sequenced in a study of shared T cell receptors in the human thymus. Sequenced by immunoSEQ multiplex PCR; TCRdb stores in-frame clones only, minus some. Of hundreds of thousands of clones listed, approximately 90% were seen once; the top ten hold about 0.01%. These data also featured in a second study, about human thymus T cells.

The sample comprised thymocytes. The receptors come from a boy less than two years old with a congenital heart defect.

This clone occurred a few times. CDR3 in DNA: TGTGCCAGCAGTTTATCCCACGCCCTCGGGGGGGAGGGCAATCAGCCCCAGCATTTT. The encoded protein is CASSLSHALGGEGNQPQHF. This chain joins TRBV28 and TRBJ1-5, with a weak D call TRBD1 (5 bases). The CDR3 totals 19 residues. Looked up from germline, CDR1 is MDHEN and CDR2 is SYDVKM. Deletions cut 1 base from V and 2 bases from J, with 21 bases between. Looking up the rest from reference TRBV28 and TRBJ1-5 gives the full variable domain: DVKVTQSSRYLVKRTGEKVFLECVQDMDHENMFWYRQDPGLGLRLIYFSYDVKMKEKGDIPEGYSVSREKKERFSLILESASTNQTSMYLCASSLSHALGGEGNQPQHFGDGTRLSIL.

This clone was recorded a few times. The chain joins TRBV29-1 to TRBJ2-6; TRBD1 agrees at 12 bases. Germline V lookup: CDR1 SQVTM, CDR2 ANQGSEA. V lost 6 bases and J lost 2; bases outside the gene matches: 5. There are 16 residues in the CDR3. The CDR3 region is CSVQRDRGPGANVLTF. The CDR3 nucleotides read TGCAGCGTCCAGAGGGACAGGGGGCCTGGGGCCAACGTCCTGACTTTC.

The rearrangement uses TRBV5-1 and TRBJ2-5, with D possibly matching TRBD2 (6 bases). This CDR3 region has 14 residues. Trimming shortened V by 0 bases and J by 1 base, and 7 bases separated the two germline ends. The germline V gene has CDR1 SGHRS and CDR2 YFSETQ. The CDR3 nucleotides are TGCGCCAGCAGCTTGGAGGGAGGCCAAGAGACCCAGTACTTC. It specifies CASSLEGGQETQYF.

The chain joins TRBV28 to TRBJ2-7; 9 bases align to TRBD2. There are 19 residues in the CDR3. After removal of 5 bases from V and 2 bases from J, the junction contained 19 bases not matched to a gene. Germline-derived CDR1 and CDR2 are MDHEN and SYDVKM. For the CDR3, the DNA is TGTGCCAGCAGTCTCGATCCCAAATCTAGCGGGATAAGGACCTACGAGCAGTACTTC. Protein product: CASSLDPKSSGIRTYEQYF.

The CDR3 here is CASSLRQDSNTEAFF. In nucleotides, the CDR3 is TGTGCCAGCAGCCTGAGACAGGACTCGAACACTGAAGCTTTCTTT. The chain uses TRBV11-2 and TRBJ1-1; D perhaps matches TRBD1 (6 bases). The germline V gene has CDR1 SGHAT and CDR2 FQNNGV. Trimming stripped 5 bases from V and 1 base from J, with 14 bases between. This CDR3 has 15 amino acids. Full variable domain (outside the CDR3, taken from reference TRBV11-2 and TRBJ1-1): EAGVAQSPRYKIIEKRQSVAFWCNPISGHATLYWYQQILGQGPKLLIQFQNNGVVDDSQLPKDRFSAERLKGVDSTLKIQPAKLEDSAVYLCASSLRQDSNTEAFFGQGTRLTVV.

This clone was found once. This chain uses TRBV13 with TRBJ1-4; 10 bases are shared with TRBD1. The CDR3 is made up of 15 amino acids. Per germline, CDR1 PRHDT and CDR2 FYEKMQ (reference sequence). V gave up 5 bases and J gave up 6 bases; unmatched junction bases: 6. CDR3 sequence (DNA): TGTGCCAGCAGCGGAGAGACAGGGGGCGATGAAAAACTGTTTTTT. Translated, it gives CASSGETGGDEKLFF.